A single TCR beta chain is shown here with its context. Its antigen is undetermined. The V end lost 3 bases, the J end lost 4 bases, and 13 bases lay between the germline ends. CDR3 length: 14 residues. Germline CDR1 reads SGHTA; CDR2 reads FQGNSA. 13 Jbeta primers and 60 Vbeta primers were used for the PCR. Here immunoSEQ multiplex PCR was the method, and the copy in TCRdb shows in-frame clones only, minus some. Among about 120,000 clones listed, more than 80% were seen once. The data stem from a study of cytomegalovirus exposure and HLA in healthy donors. Overall study findings and caveats: According to an earlier analysis, most TCR beta V segments yielded productive rearrangements about 90% or about 30% of the time.

The sequenced sample was PBMCs. This TCR came from a man between 35 and 55 years old in good health and CMV-seronegative. The rearrangement links TRBV7-2 to TRBJ2-7, with D perhaps matching TRBD1 (5 bases). CDR3 loop: CASSLGQVGYEQYF. CDR3 DNA sequence: TGTGCCAGCAGCTTGGGGCAGGTAGGGTACGAGCAGTACTTC.